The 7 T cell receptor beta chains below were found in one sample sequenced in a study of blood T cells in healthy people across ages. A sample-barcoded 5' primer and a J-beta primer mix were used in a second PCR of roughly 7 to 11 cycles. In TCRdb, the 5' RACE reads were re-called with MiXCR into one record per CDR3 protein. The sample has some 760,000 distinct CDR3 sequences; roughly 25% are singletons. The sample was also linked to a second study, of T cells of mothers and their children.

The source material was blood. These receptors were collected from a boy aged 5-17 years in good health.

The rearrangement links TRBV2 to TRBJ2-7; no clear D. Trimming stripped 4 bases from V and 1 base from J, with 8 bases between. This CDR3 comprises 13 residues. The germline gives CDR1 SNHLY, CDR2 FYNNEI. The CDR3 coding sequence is TGTGCCAGCAGTGTTGACACATCCTACGAGCAGTACTTC. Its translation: CASSVDTSYEQYF.

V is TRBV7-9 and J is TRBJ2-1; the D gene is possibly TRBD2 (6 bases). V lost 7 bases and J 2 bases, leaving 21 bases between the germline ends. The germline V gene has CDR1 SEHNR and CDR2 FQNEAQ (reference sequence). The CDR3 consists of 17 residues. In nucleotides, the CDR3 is TGTGCCAGCACCTTCATGGAGGGGACCTCGACCTACAATGAGCAGTTCTTC. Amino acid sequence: CASTFMEGTSTYNEQFF. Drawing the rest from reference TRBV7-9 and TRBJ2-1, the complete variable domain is DTGVSQNPRHKITKRGQNVTFRCDPISEHNRLYWYRQTLGQGPEFLTYFQNEAQLEKSRLLSDRFSAERPKGSFSTLEIQRTEQGDSAMYLCASTFMEGTSTYNEQFFGPGTRLTVL.

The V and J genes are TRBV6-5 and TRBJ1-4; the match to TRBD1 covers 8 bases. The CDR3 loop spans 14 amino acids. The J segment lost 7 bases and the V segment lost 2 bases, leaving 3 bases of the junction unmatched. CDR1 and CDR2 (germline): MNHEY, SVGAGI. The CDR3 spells CASSYQGAGEKLFF. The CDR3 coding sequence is TGTGCCAGCAGTTACCAGGGGGCCGGTGAAAAACTGTTTTTT.

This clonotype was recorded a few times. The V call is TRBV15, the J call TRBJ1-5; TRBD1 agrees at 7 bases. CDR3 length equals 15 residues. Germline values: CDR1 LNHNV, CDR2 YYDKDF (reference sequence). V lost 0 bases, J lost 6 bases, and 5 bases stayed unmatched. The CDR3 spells CATSRDRGGGQPQHF. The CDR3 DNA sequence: TGTGCCACCAGCAGAGATAGAGGGGGCGGTCAGCCCCAGCATTTT.

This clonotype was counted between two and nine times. The CDR3: CASSSGPGLATDTQYF. The CDR3 nucleotides are TGTGCCAGCAGTTCGGGGCCGGGACTAGCGACTGATACGCAGTATTTT. The chain couples TRBV6-4 to TRBJ2-3; 10 bases line up with TRBD2. The CDR3 length is 16 residues. The V gene end was trimmed by 5 bases and the J gene end by 6 bases; junction bases not matched to a gene: 11. CDR1 and CDR2 (germline): MRHNA, SNTAGT.

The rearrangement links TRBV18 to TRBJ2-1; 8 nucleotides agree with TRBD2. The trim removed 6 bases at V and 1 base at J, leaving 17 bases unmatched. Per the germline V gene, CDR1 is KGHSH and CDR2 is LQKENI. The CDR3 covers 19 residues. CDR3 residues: CASSPDLPSGGYSYNEQFF. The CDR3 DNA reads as TGTGCCAGCTCTCCTGACCTTCCGAGCGGGGGCTATTCCTACAATGAGCAGTTCTTC.

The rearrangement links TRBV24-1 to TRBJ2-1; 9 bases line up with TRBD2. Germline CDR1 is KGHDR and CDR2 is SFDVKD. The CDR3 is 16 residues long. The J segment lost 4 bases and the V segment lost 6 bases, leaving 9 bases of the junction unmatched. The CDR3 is CATSSSGRTGYNEQFF. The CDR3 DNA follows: TGTGCCACCAGTAGCAGCGGGAGGACGGGATACAATGAGCAGTTCTTC.